This T cell receptor (beta chain) was recovered during a study of T cells after yellow fever vaccination. This CDR3 spans 15 amino acids. In germline, CDR1 is SGHTA, CDR2 FQGTGA. V shed 3 bases and J shed 6 bases, with 14 bases lying between them. General study findings and limits: Overall, a small share of clonotypes was seen in both CD4 and CD8 compartments. Repertoires obtained by FACS sorting could include abundant clonotypes that entered as contaminants from the bulk population. It was the secondary response that reached its peak faster, day 5 versus 15, but it was weaker. Most primary-vaccination clones recurred post-booster (around 97% CD4, around 86% CD8).

Each CDR3 protein is one row after TCRdb ran MiXCR on the 5' RACE reads. The table lists some 250,000 distinct CDR3 sequences, 6% to 7.5% of them singletons. This clonotype was counted at least ten times. Its antigen is as yet unknown. The source of this sequence is a man under 40 who received the YFV17D yellow fever vaccine. The V call is TRBV7-3, the J call TRBJ2-2, with D perhaps assigned TRBD1 or TRBD2 (5 bases each). The material was CD4+ T cells sorted from PBMCs, obtained 15 days after the yellow fever booster vaccination. Written as DNA, the CDR3 is TGTGCCAGCAGCTTGCTGGGGGATGACGCCGGGGAGCTGTTTTTT. Encoded protein: CASSLLGDDAGELFF.